A selection of T cell receptor beta chains follows, all from one sample in a study of blood T cell repertoires in COVID-19. Libraries were prepared by immunoSEQ multiplex PCR; TCRdb keeps only in-frame clonotypes and omits some of them. The sample includes under 100,000 clones, about 85% of them seen just once. Sequenced material: peripheral blood. The receptors stem from a man aged 80 or over with active or convalescent COVID-19. The CDR3 runs from the conserved cysteine through the conserved F or W. D genes are given only for firm matches. Size tells how often a clone was seen (once, few, many) or the class of an expanded clone, and some rows leave it out.

j_call v_call d_call clone_size cdr3_aa cdr3_nt
TRBJ2-3 TRBV6-4 . . CASSDLAGTDTQYF TGTGCCAGCAGTGATTTAGCGGGCACAGATACGCAGTATTTT
TRBJ1-4 TRBV4-3 . . CASSQGQGREKLFF TGCGCCAGCAGCCAAGGGCAGGGGCGTGAAAAACTGTTTTTT
TRBJ1-1 TRBV4-3 . . CASSHWNRWTEAFF TGCGCCAGCAGCCATTGGAACAGGTGGACTGAAGCTTTCTTT
TRBJ2-1 TRBV25-1 TRBD2 . CASSDFSSGGAVEQFF TGTGCCAGCAGTGACTTTAGTAGCGGGGGGGCCGTTGAGCAGTTCTTC
TRBJ1-1 TRBV30 TRBD1 . CAWSDTPQGAFTEAFF TGTGCCTGGAGTGACACACCGCAGGGGGCTTTTACTGAAGCTTTCTTT
TRBJ2-1 TRBV21-1 . . CASSKVETSGGRRSYNEQFF TGTGCCAGCAGCAAAGTCGAGACTAGCGGGGGACGGAGGTCCTACAATGAGCAGTTCTTC
TRBJ2-3 TRBV10-2 TRBD2 . CASSRTSGTTDTQYF TGCGCCAGCAGTAGGACTAGCGGGACCACAGATACGCAGTATTTT
TRBJ1-5 TRBV19 . once CASSIARDQPQHF TGTGCCAGTAGTATAGCTCGAGATCAGCCCCAGCATTTT
TRBJ1-1 TRBV6-4 . . CASSETGFVDTEAFF TGTGCCAGCAGTGAAACAGGGTTCGTGGACACTGAAGCTTTCTTT
TRBJ1-1 TRBV7-2 . . CASSLALGGTEAFF TGTGCCAGCAGCTTAGCGCTAGGGGGCACTGAAGCTTTCTTT
TRBJ2-3 TRBV3-1/TRBV3-2 TRBD1 . CASSPGTGEFSTDTQYF TGTGCCAGCAGCCCCGGGACAGGGGAATTTAGCACAGATACGCAGTATTTT
TRBJ1-1 TRBV19 . . CASRGARALNTEAFF TGTGCCAGTAGAGGAGCGCGGGCTTTGAACACTGAAGCTTTCTTT
TRBJ1-2 TRBV3-1/TRBV3-2 TRBD1 . CASSQATGSNYGYTF TGTGCCAGCAGCCAAGCGACAGGGTCTAACTATGGCTACACCTTC
TRBJ1-1 TRBV6-5 . . CASTSEPTGFEAFF TGTGCCAGCACCTCCGAGCCCACAGGGTTTGAAGCTTTCTTT
TRBJ2-5 TRBV28 TRBD1 . CASSWTGTETQYF TGTGCCAGCAGTTGGACAGGGACCGAGACCCAGTACTTC
TRBJ2-1 TRBV23-1 TRBD2 . CASSQSSGGVRNEQFF TGCGCCAGCAGTCAATCGAGCGGGGGGGTTCGCAATGAGCAGTTCTTC
TRBJ2-1 TRBV12-5 . . CASGLANRDNEQFF TGTGCTAGTGGTTTGGCAAACAGGGACAATGAGCAGTTCTTC
TRBJ2-3 TRBV11-2 TRBD2 many CASSFDRDGFSGGTQYF TGTGCCAGCAGCTTCGACCGGGACGGGTTTTCGGGGGGTACGCAGTATTTT
TRBJ2-5 TRBV5-1 TRBD2 . CASSLAGTSRETQYF TGCGCCAGCAGCTTGGCCGGGACTAGTCGAGAGACCCAGTACTTC
TRBJ1-3 TRBV25-1 . . CASSEPGSSGNTIYF TGTGCCAGCAGTGAGCCAGGTAGCTCTGGAAACACCATATATTTT
TRBJ1-2 TRBV7-9 . once CASSLSFREDGYTF TGTGCCAGCAGCTTATCGTTCAGGGAAGATGGCTACACCTTC
TRBJ1-5 TRBV28 TRBD1 . CASRPLDRDAQPQHF TGTGCCAGCAGGCCTTTAGACAGGGATGCTCAGCCCCAGCATTTT
TRBJ1-6 TRBV10-3 TRBD1 . CAISETPGQSSYNSPLHF TGTGCCATCAGTGAGACCCCGGGACAGAGCTCCTATAATTCACCCCTCCACTTT
TRBJ2-1 TRBV2 TRBD2 . CASSEGRRGRYNEQFF TGTGCCAGCAGTGAGGGGAGGCGGGGGAGATACAATGAGCAGTTCTTC
TRBJ1-1 TRBV7-9 . . CASSPELTEAFF TGTGCCAGCAGCCCCGAGTTGACTGAAGCTTTCTTT
TRBJ1-5 TRBV12-5 TRBD1 . CASGSKPNPGQYSNQPQHF TGTGCTAGTGGTTCGAAACCCAATCCGGGACAGTATAGCAATCAGCCCCAGCATTTT
TRBJ1-4 TRBV19 TRBD1 . CASSTPGQSEKLFF TGTGCCAGTAGTACTCCGGGACAGAGTGAAAAACTGTTTTTT
TRBJ1-2 TRBV5-5 . . CASSLEDSSSNYGYTF TGTGCCAGCAGCTTGGAGGACAGTTCGTCAAACTATGGCTACACCTTC
TRBJ1-3 TRBV5-5 TRBD1 . CASSSGTGGNTIYF TGTGCCAGCAGCTCTGGGACAGGGGGAAACACCATATATTTT
TRBJ1-6 TRBV5-1 . once CASSTDTNSPLHF TGCGCCAGCAGCACAGACACTAATTCACCCCTCCACTTT
TRBJ2-7 TRBV19 TRBD2 . CASSIAGGTDYEQYF TGTGCCAGTAGTATTGCCGGGGGGACCGACTACGAGCAGTACTTC
TRBJ2-2 TRBV19 . . CASAGWTGELFF TGTGCCAGTGCCGGGTGGACCGGGGAGCTGTTTTTT
TRBJ2-2 TRBV7-2 TRBD2 . CASTSRGGVVTGELFF TGTGCCAGCACCTCACGGGGAGGGGTAGTCACCGGGGAGCTGTTTTTT
TRBJ1-2 TRBV5-4 . . CASSLEGPYGYTF TGTGCCAGCAGCTTGGAGGGGCCCTATGGCTACACCTTC
TRBJ2-1 TRBV9 . . CASSVDAGILLSSYNEQFF TGTGCCAGCAGCGTAGACGCAGGAATCCTTTTAAGCTCCTACAATGAGCAGTTCTTC
TRBJ1-5 TRBV7-7 . . CASSRVPGATNQPQHF TGTGCCAGCAGCCGTGTCCCAGGGGCGACCAATCAGCCCCAGCATTTT
TRBJ2-5 TRBV28 . once CASSSHEGLRETQYF TGTGCCAGCAGTTCCCACGAGGGACTGAGGGAGACCCAGTACTTC
TRBJ1-5 TRBV27 TRBD1 few CASSFDRAQPQHF TGTGCCAGCAGTTTTGACAGGGCACAGCCCCAGCATTTT
TRBJ1-2 TRBV5-4 . once CASSLDKNYGYTF TGTGCCAGCAGCTTAGACAAAAACTATGGCTACACCTTC
TRBJ2-5 TRBV21-1 . . CASSKQGSETQYF TGTGCCAGCAGCAAACAGGGTTCGGAGACCCAGTACTTC
TRBJ1-2 TRBV6-5 . . CASSYIGGYGYTF TGTGCCAGCAGTTACATAGGAGGGTATGGCTACACCTTC
TRBJ2-7 TRBV10-3 . . CAISEWHNEQYF TGTGCCATCAGTGAATGGCACAACGAGCAGTACTTC
TRBJ1-2 TRBV20-1 . . CSAPGPRVF TGCAGTGCCCCAGGCCCGAGGGTCTTC
TRBJ2-3 TRBV7-9 TRBD1 . CASSTQTGADTQYF TGTGCCAGCAGCACGCAAACAGGGGCAGATACGCAGTATTTT
TRBJ1-5 TRBV11-2 TRBD1 . CASSQTGVGQPQHF TGTGCCAGCAGCCAAACAGGGGTAGGACAGCCCCAGCATTTT
TRBJ1-2 TRBV7-9 . . CASSSSRVGRVGYTF TGTGCCAGCAGCTCCAGTAGGGTGGGCAGGGTCGGCTACACCTTC
TRBJ2-5 TRBV10-1 TRBD2 . CASSGERGGQETQYF TGCGCCAGCAGTGGGGAGCGGGGGGGCCAAGAGACCCAGTACTTC
TRBJ2-3 TRBV2 TRBD1 many CASRTGSPTDTQYF TGTGCCAGCAGGACAGGGTCCCCCACAGATACGCAGTATTTT
TRBJ1-5 TRBV21-1 . once CASSHRLRRRIKGCNQPQHF TGTGCCAGCAGCCACCGCCTAAGACGACGGATAAAGGGGTGCAATCAGCCCCAGCATTTT
TRBJ1-6 TRBV19 TRBD1 once CASRSNDRGGNSPLHF TGTGCCAGTAGATCGAACGACAGGGGAGGAAATTCACCCCTCCACTTT
TRBJ2-7 TRBV6-7 . . CASSYSNKDYSYEQYF TGTGCCAGCAGTTACTCGAATAAGGACTACTCCTACGAGCAGTACTTC
TRBJ1-6 TRBV2 TRBD1 few CASSTGQGNSPLHF TGTGCCAGCAGTACCGGACAGGGGAATTCACCCCTCCACTTT
TRBJ2-5 TRBV11-2 TRBD2 . CASSLDRRTSGPQETQYF TGTGCCAGCAGCTTAGATCGCCGGACTAGCGGGCCACAAGAGACCCAGTACTTC
TRBJ1-4 TRBV7-2 . . CASSLGQAATNEKLFF TGTGCCAGCAGCTTAGGGCAGGCAGCAACTAATGAAAAACTGTTTTTT
TRBJ1-2 TRBV19 TRBD1 . CASSPSSPGTGYGAF TGTGCCAGTAGCCCCTCGAGTCCGGGGACAGGGTACGGAGCCTTC
TRBJ1-6 TRBV2 . . CASSLRTATNSPLHF TGTGCCAGCAGTTTGCGGACAGCAACTAATTCACCCCTCCACTTT